The 28 T cell receptor beta chains below were found in one sample sequenced in a study of blood T cell repertoires in COVID-19. Repertoires were generated with immunoSEQ multiplex PCR, while TCRdb's copy carries only in-frame clones and drops some. The table includes 20,000 to 30,000 clones, about nine tenths detected once. The source material was peripheral blood. Source of these receptors: a human donor in a cohort sampled during active COVID-19.

The V call is TRBV7-3, the J call TRBJ2-7, with 11 positions matching TRBD2. The CDR3 has 15 amino acids. Germline V gene data show CDR1 as SGHTA and CDR2 as FQGTGA. With 5 bases clipped from V and 2 bases from J, the junction kept 5 bases outside the gene matches. The CDR3 is CASSPRLAGTYEQYF. In DNA form, the CDR3 reads TGTGCCAGCAGCCCCCGACTAGCGGGGACCTACGAGCAGTACTTC.

The chain's CDR3 is CASSQGTGGFVYTF. CDR3 DNA: TGTGCCAGCAGCCAAGGGACAGGGGGATTCGTCTACACCTTC. The V and J genes are TRBV3-1 (or the pseudogene TRBV3-2) and TRBJ1-2, with 10 bases aligning to TRBD1. The CDR3 is made up of 14 amino acids. Germline V gene sequence: CDR1 LGHDT, CDR2 YNNKEL (reference sequence). Trimming cost V 1 base and J 10 bases; bases outside gene matches: 6.

V and J are TRBV4-2 and TRBJ2-2; 7 bases are a match to TRBD2. Trimming removed 6 bases from V and 6 bases from J; junction bases left unmatched: 13. The CDR3 is 16 residues long. The germline CDR1 and CDR2 sequences are LGHNA and YNFKEQ. CDR3 residues: CASSAGTSVKAGELFF. The CDR3 coding sequence is TGTGCCAGCAGTGCGGGAACTAGCGTGAAAGCCGGGGAGCTGTTTTTT.

CDR3: CASSLVLEAEAFF. The CDR3 coding sequence is TGTGCCAGCAGCCTAGTTTTAGAGGCTGAAGCTTTCTTT. The rearrangement joins TRBV6-5 to TRBJ1-1, with D uncertain. This CDR3 spans 13 amino acids. The germline V gene has CDR1 MNHEY and CDR2 SVGAGI. Trimming left V 6 bases short and J 6 bases short, with 14 bases between.

The chain combines TRBV12-3 or TRBV12-4 with TRBJ1-1, with D tentatively TRBD1 (5 bases). The ends were cut back, 5 bases at V and 4 bases at J, with 11 bases in the middle. CDR3 size: 13 residues. The CDR3: CASSVTVSTEAFF. DNA of the CDR3: TGTGCCAGCAGTGTGACAGTTTCCACTGAAGCTTTCTTT.

This chain uses TRBV11-2 with TRBJ2-1, with 12 bases matching TRBD2. Trimming at V came to 6 bases and at J to 8 bases, leaving 5 bases not matched to a gene. CDR3 length: 14 residues. Germline CDR1 reads SGHAT; CDR2 reads FQNNGV. CDR3 sequence reads: CASRSSGGAHEQFF. Here the CDR3 DNA reads TGTGCCAGCAGATCTAGCGGGGGGGCCCATGAGCAGTTCTTC.

This chain links TRBV5-1 with TRBJ2-3, with 12 bases identical to TRBD2. Unmatched junction bases numbered 6, after V lost 3 bases and J lost 4 bases. The germline CDR1 and CDR2 sequences are SGHRS and YFSETQ. The CDR3 contains 16 residues. The CDR3 DNA reads TGCGCCAGCAGCTCGGAGGCTAGCGGGGGGGCAGATACGCAGTATTTT. As protein: CASSSEASGGADTQYF.

CDR3 in amino acids: CASSSRTGVEKLFF. The DNA of the CDR3 is TGTGCCAGCAGCTCCAGGACAGGGGTCGAAAAACTGTTTTTT. The chain has TRBV7-9 and TRBJ1-4, with 9 bases lining up with TRBD1. The CDR3 is 14 amino acids. V trimming: 4 bases; J trimming: 8 bases; junction bases outside the gene matches: 5. The germline V gene has CDR1 SEHNR and CDR2 FQNEAQ (reference sequence).

This rearrangement joins TRBV15 to TRBJ1-2, with D unclear. Trimming took 0 bases from V and 8 from J, leaving 16 bases between them. The CDR3 length is 15 residues. The germline V gene encodes CDR1 LNHNV and CDR2 YYDKDF (reference sequence). The CDR3 nucleotides are TGTGCCACCAGCAGAGATCAAGAGGGCGCAAGGGGCTACACCTTC. The encoded protein is CATSRDQEGARGYTF.

The rearrangement links TRBV12-3 or TRBV12-4 to TRBJ1-1; D perhaps matches TRBD1 (5 bases). V was clipped by 5 bases and J by 0 bases, with 7 bases between them. CDR3 length equals 13 residues. CDR3 sequence reads: CASSRQMNTEAFF. The DNA of the CDR3 is TGTGCCAGCAGTCGACAGATGAACACTGAAGCTTTCTTT.

Regarding this clone: Compared with germline, one end of the junction differs, possibly owing to a read error. The chain employs TRBV25-1 and TRBJ1-5; 7 bases are shared with TRBD1. The CDR3 consists of 15 residues. The V gene's germline CDR1 is MGHDK and CDR2 SYGVNS. CDR3 loop: CASSAQGGGNQPQHF. CDR3 coding DNA: TGTGCCAGCAGTGCTCAAGGAGGGGGCAACCAGCCCCAGCATTTT. The whole variable domain, remainder taken from reference TRBV25-1 and TRBJ1-5, is EADIYQTPRYLVIGTGKKITLECSQTMGHDKMYWYQQDPGMELHLIHYSYGVNSTEKGDLSSESTVSRIRTEHFPLTLESARPSHTSQYLCASSAQGGGNQPQHFGDGTRLSIL.

This clone showed up just a few times. The chain combines TRBV5-6 with TRBJ1-2; D gene ambiguous. Germline V gene lookup returns CDR1 SGHDT and CDR2 YYEEEE. Trimming took off 0 bases at V and 8 bases at J, with 14 bases between the two ends. The CDR3 consists of 14 residues. This chain's CDR3 is CASSLVRPLSGYTF. The CDR3 DNA reads TGTGCCAGCAGCTTGGTTCGCCCCTTGAGCGGCTACACCTTC.

This chain uses TRBV7-2 with TRBJ2-5, with a tentative D call TRBD1 (6 bases). V lost 3 bases and J 4 bases, leaving 15 bases between the germline ends. The germline V gene encodes CDR1 SGHTA and CDR2 FQGNSA. The CDR3 consists of 15 residues. CDR3: CASSFNGIGGETQYF. For the CDR3, the DNA is TGTGCCAGCAGCTTTAATGGTATAGGGGGAGAGACCCAGTACTTC.

The CDR3: CASSLAGGPGEEQFF. The DNA of the CDR3 is TGTGCCAGCAGCCTAGCGGGGGGGCCTGGCGAAGAGCAGTTCTTC. The J gene is TRBJ2-1, the V gene TRBV28; 12 nucleotides agree with TRBD2. This CDR3 has 15 amino acids. The junction had 10 bases not matched to a gene; V was cut back by 6 bases and J by 10 bases. The germline V gene has CDR1 MDHEN and CDR2 SYDVKM.

The chain links TRBV5-1 to TRBJ2-3; 10 bases agree with TRBD2. V lost 0 bases to trimming and J lost 6 bases; unmatched junction nucleotides: 7. The CDR3 totals 16 residues. Per germline, CDR1 SGHRS and CDR2 YFSETQ. The CDR3 loop is CASSLAASGGVDTQYF. The DNA of the CDR3 is TGCGCCAGCAGCTTGGCGGCTAGCGGGGGCGTGGATACGCAGTATTTT. The whole variable domain, filled in from reference TRBV5-1 and TRBJ2-3, reads KAGVTQTPRYLIKTRGQQVTLSCSPISGHRSVSWYQQTPGQGLQFLFEYFSETQRNKGNFPGRFSGRQFSNSRSEMNVSTLELGDSALYLCASSLAASGGVDTQYFGPGTRLTVL.

The genes are TRBV11-3 and TRBJ2-5; a possible D gene is TRBD2 (5 bases). Trimming took off 4 bases at V and 9 bases at J, with 15 bases between the two ends. Per germline, CDR1 SGHNT and CDR2 YENEEA. This CDR3 spans 13 amino acids. The CDR3 nucleotides are TGTGCCAGCAGCTCAACGGGTGCGAGGGCCCAGTACTTC. It specifies CASSSTGARAQYF.

The gene calls are TRBV7-3 and TRBJ2-3; the match to TRBD2 covers 10 bases. The CDR3 extends over 16 amino acids. CDR1 SGHTA and CDR2 FQGTGA come from the germline V gene. Trimming removed 3 bases from V and 4 bases from J; junction bases left unmatched: 7. The CDR3 sequence: CASSFNGLAGADTQYF. CDR3 nucleotide sequence: TGTGCCAGCAGCTTTAATGGGCTAGCGGGGGCAGATACGCAGTATTTT.

CDR3 sequence: CASSLGLRGLGEKLFF. The DNA of the CDR3 is TGTGCCAGCAGCTTAGGCCTTCGGGGGTTGGGTGAAAAACTGTTTTTT. The chain uses TRBV13 and TRBJ1-4; D may be TRBD1 (5 bases). There are 16 residues in the CDR3. The germline gives CDR1 PRHDT, CDR2 FYEKMQ (reference sequence). The V and J ends lost 0 bases and 7 bases respectively, with 15 bases between them. The complete variable domain, with remaining parts taken from reference TRBV13 and TRBJ1-4, reads AAGVIQSPRHLIKEKRETATLKCYPIPRHDTVYWYQQGPGQDPQFLISFYEKMQSDKGSIPDRFSAQQFSDYHSELNMSSLELGDSALYFCASSLGLRGLGEKLFFGSGTQLSVL.

On this clone itself: Other DNA sequences of this sample code for an identical CDR3. CDR3 residues: CATRWGAYEQYF. CDR3 sequence (DNA): TGTGCCACCAGGTGGGGGGCCTACGAGCAGTACTTC. V usage is TRBV21-1 and J usage is TRBJ2-7; the tabulated D call, TRBD2, remains unverified against the DNA. TRBV21-1 is a documented pseudogene. The CDR3 sequence is 12 residues long.

V is TRBV7-6 and J is TRBJ2-2; TRBD2 is a possible D gene (6 bases). The CDR3 has 16 amino acids. Germline-derived CDR1 and CDR2 are SGHVS and FNYEAQ. The V end was cut by 4 bases, the J end by 1 base, with 13 bases between. The CDR3 DNA follows: TGTGCCAGCAGCTCTCGGGTGCGGGGGAACACCGGGGAGCTGTTTTTT. The encoded protein is CASSSRVRGNTGELFF. Drawing the rest from reference TRBV7-6 and TRBJ2-2, the complete variable domain is GAGVSQSPRYKVTKRGQDVALRCDPISGHVSLYWYRQALGQGPEFLTYFNYEAQQDKSGLPNDRFSAERPEGSISTLTIQRTEQRDSAMYRCASSSRVRGNTGELFFGEGSRLTVL.

The chain recombines TRBV19 with TRBJ1-6; weak D call: TRBD1 (5 bases). This CDR3 contains 13 residues. The germline V gene has CDR1 LNHDA and CDR2 SQIVND (reference sequence). V lost 11 bases, J lost 8 bases, and 16 bases lay in between. The CDR3 DNA reads TGTGCCGGTGGCGGGACTTCCGATTCACCCCTCCACTTT. Residues: CAGGGTSDSPLHF.

The genes are TRBV24-1 and TRBJ1-5, with D possibly TRBD1 on 5 matching bases. Germline CDR1 reads KGHDR; CDR2 reads SFDVKD. The CDR3 spans 15 residues. Trimming left V 3 bases short and J 0 bases short, with 8 bases between. The DNA of the CDR3 is TGTGCCACCAGTGATAACAGGTATAGCAATCAGCCCCAGCATTTT. Translating it yields CATSDNRYSNQPQHF.

The genes are TRBV10-2 and TRBJ1-1; 8 nucleotides line up with TRBD1. The CDR3 consists of 14 residues. V shed 4 bases and J 5 bases; nucleotides not matched to a gene: 6. Per the germline V gene, CDR1 is WSHSY and CDR2 is SAAADI. Written as DNA, the CDR3 is TGCGCCAGCAGTGGATGGACAGGGAGGACTGAAGCTTTCTTT. It yields the protein CASSGWTGRTEAFF.

V gene TRBV5-1 combines with J gene TRBJ2-5, with 7 bases aligning to TRBD1. The V and J ends lost 4 bases and 5 bases, in that order; junction bases with no gene match: 11. From germline, CDR1 is SGHRS and CDR2 YFSETQ. The CDR3 totals 15 residues. CDR3 sequence reads: CASSPSATGLETQYF. CDR3 nucleotides: TGCGCCAGCAGCCCATCCGCGACAGGGCTCGAGACCCAGTACTTC.

The gene calls are TRBV11-2 and TRBJ2-7; TRBD2 is a possible D gene (5 bases). The V gene's germline CDR1 is SGHAT and CDR2 FQNNGV. Trimming took off 0 bases at V and 2 bases at J, with 11 bases between the two ends. CDR3 size: 15 residues. Here the CDR3 DNA reads TGTGCCAGCAGCTTAGATCTAGGTAGCGCCTACGAGCAGTACGTC. Amino acids: CASSLDLGSAYEQYV.

This sequence joins TRBV7-9 and TRBJ1-5, with 7 bases identical to TRBD1. The CDR3 has 17 residues. V lost 4 bases to trimming and J lost 0 bases; unmatched junction nucleotides: 9. In germline, CDR1 is SEHNR, CDR2 FQNEAQ (reference sequence). Here the CDR3 reads CASSYGGQRLSNQPQHF. CDR3 nucleotide sequence: TGTGCCAGCAGCTATGGGGGACAGAGGCTTAGCAATCAGCCCCAGCATTTT. Combining the CDR3 with reference TRBV7-9 and TRBJ1-5 gives the whole variable domain DTGVSQNPRHKITKRGQNVTFRCDPISEHNRLYWYRQTLGQGPEFLTYFQNEAQLEKSRLLSDRFSAERPKGSFSTLEIQRTEQGDSAMYLCASSYGGQRLSNQPQHFGDGTRLSIL.

The chain is built from TRBV25-1 and TRBJ2-1; 10 bases are shared with TRBD1. This CDR3 comprises 14 residues. Germline CDR1 reads MGHDK; CDR2 reads SYGVNS. J was trimmed by 8 bases and V by 1 base; bases with no gene match: 2. CDR3 protein: CASSEFDRGHEQFF. The CDR3 nucleotides are TGTGCCAGCAGTGAATTCGACAGGGGGCATGAGCAGTTCTTC.

The chain is built from TRBV9 and TRBJ2-7, with 9 bases matching TRBD1. Germline lookup yields CDR1 SGDLS and CDR2 YYNGEE. Unmatched junction bases numbered 8, after V lost 1 base and J lost 6 bases. The CDR3 contains 15 residues. CDR3 loop: CASSVSTGGTSEQYF. Written as DNA, the CDR3 is TGTGCCAGCAGCGTAAGCACAGGGGGCACCTCCGAGCAGTACTTC.